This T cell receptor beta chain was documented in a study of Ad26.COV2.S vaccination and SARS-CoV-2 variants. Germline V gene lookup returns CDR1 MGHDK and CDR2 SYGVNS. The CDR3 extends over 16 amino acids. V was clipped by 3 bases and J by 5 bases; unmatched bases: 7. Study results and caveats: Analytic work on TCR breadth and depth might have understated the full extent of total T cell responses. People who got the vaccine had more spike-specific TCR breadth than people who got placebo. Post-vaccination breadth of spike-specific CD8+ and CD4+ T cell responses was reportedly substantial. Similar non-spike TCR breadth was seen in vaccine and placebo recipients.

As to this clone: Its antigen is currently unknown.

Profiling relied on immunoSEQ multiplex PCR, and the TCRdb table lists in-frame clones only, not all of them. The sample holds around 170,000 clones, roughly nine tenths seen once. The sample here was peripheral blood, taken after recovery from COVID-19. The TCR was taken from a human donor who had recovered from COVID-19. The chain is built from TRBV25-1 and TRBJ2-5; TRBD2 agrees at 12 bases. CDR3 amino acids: CASSDSSGRDWETQYF. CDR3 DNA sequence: TGTGCCAGCAGTGACTCTAGCGGGAGGGATTGGGAGACCCAGTACTTC. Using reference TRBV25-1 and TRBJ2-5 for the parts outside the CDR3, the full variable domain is EADIYQTPRYLVIGTGKKITLECSQTMGHDKMYWYQQDPGMELHLIHYSYGVNSTEKGDLSSESTVSRIRTEHFPLTLESARPSHTSQYLCASSDSSGRDWETQYFGPGTRLLVL.